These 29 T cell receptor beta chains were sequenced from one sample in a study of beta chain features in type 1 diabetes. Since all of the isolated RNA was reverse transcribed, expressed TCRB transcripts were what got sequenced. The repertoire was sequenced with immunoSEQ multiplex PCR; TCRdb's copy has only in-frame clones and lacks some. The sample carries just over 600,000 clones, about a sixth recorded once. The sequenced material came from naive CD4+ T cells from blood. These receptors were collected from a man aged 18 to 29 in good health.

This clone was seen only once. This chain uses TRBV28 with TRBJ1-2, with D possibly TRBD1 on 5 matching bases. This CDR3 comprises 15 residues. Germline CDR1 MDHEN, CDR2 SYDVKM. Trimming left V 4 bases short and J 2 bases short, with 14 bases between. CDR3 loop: CASSSPFGTNYGYTF. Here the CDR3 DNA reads TGTGCCAGCAGTTCCCCCTTTGGGACGAACTATGGCTACACCTTC.

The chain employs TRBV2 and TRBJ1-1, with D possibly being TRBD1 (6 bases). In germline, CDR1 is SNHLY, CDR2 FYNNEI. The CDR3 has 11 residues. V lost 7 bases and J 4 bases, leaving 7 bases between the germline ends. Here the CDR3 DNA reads TGTGCCAGCAAAGGGGGCACTGAAGCTTTCTTT. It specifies CASKGGTEAFF.

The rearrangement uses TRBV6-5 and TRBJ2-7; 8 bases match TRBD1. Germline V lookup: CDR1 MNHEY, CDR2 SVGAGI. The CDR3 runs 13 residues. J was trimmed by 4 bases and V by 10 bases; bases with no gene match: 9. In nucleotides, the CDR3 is TGTGCCACCGGTACCCGGGACAGGTACGAGCAGTACTTC. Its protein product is CATGTRDRYEQYF.

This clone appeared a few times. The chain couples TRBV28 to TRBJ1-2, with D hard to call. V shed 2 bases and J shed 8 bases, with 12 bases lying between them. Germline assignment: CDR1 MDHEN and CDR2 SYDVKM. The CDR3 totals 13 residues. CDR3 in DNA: TGTGCCAGCAGTTTACATTCTCCGAGCGGCTACACCTTC. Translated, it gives CASSLHSPSGYTF.

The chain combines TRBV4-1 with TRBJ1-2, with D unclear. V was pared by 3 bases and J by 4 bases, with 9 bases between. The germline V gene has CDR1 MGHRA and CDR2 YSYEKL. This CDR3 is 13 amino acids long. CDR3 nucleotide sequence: TGCGCCAGCAGCCACCCACCCAGCTATGGCTACACCTTC. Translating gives CASSHPPSYGYTF.

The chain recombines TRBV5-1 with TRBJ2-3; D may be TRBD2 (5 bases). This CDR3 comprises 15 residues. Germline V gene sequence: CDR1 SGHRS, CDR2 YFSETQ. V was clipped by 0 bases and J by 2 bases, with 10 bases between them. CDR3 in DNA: TGCGCCAGCAGCTTGGCCCGGGATCACACAGATACGCAGTATTTT. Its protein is CASSLARDHTDTQYF.

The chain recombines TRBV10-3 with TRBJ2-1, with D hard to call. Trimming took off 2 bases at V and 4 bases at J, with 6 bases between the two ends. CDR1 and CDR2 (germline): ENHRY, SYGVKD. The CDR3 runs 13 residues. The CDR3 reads CAISERMYNEQFF. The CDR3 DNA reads TGTGCCATCAGTGAGCGAATGTACAATGAGCAGTTCTTC.

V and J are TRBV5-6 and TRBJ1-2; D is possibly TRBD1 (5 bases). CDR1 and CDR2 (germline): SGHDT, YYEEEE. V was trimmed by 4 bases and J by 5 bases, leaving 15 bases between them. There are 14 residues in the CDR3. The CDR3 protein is CASSLQGALYGYTF. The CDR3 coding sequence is TGTGCCAGCAGCCTCCAGGGTGCCCTTTATGGCTACACCTTC.

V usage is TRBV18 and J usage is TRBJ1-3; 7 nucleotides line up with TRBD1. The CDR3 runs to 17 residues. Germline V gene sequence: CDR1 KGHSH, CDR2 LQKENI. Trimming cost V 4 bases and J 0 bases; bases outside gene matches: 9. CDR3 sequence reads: CASSLSGQATSGNTIYF. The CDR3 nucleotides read TGTGCCAGCTCACTATCCGGACAGGCGACCTCTGGAAACACCATATATTTT.

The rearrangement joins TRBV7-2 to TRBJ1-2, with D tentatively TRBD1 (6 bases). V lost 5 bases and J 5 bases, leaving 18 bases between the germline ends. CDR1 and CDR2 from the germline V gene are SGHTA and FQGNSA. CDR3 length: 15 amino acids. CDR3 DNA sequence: TGTGCCAGCAGCCCAATACAGGGACCTTTTTATGGCTACACCTTC. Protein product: CASSPIQGPFYGYTF.

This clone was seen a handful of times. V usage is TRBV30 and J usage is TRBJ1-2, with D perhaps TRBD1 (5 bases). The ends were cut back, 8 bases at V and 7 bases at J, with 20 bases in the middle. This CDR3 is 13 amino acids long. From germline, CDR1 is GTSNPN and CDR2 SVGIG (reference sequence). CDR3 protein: CAAGKWGMGGYTF. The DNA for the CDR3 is TGTGCCGCCGGAAAATGGGGCATGGGTGGCTACACCTTC.

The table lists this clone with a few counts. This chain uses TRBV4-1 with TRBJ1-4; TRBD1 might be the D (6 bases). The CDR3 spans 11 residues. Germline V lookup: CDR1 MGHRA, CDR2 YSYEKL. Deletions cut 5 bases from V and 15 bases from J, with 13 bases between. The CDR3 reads CASSFTGQVFF. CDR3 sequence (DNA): TGCGCCAGCAGCTTCACAGGGCAGGTGTTTTTT.

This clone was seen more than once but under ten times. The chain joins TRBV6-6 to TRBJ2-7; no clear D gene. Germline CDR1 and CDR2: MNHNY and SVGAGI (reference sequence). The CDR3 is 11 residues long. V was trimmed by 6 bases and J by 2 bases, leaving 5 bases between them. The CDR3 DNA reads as TGTGCCAGCAGCTCTCCCTACGAGCAGTACTTC. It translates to CASSSPYEQYF.

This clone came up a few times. CDR3 loop: CAWSVPVTEAFF. CDR3 in DNA: TGTGCCTGGAGTGTACCCGTCACTGAAGCTTTCTTT. The chain has TRBV30 and TRBJ1-1, with unresolved D. Per the germline V gene, CDR1 is GTSNPN and CDR2 is SVGIG (reference sequence). Trimming shortened V by 0 bases and J by 4 bases, and 6 bases separated the two germline ends. The CDR3 totals 12 residues.

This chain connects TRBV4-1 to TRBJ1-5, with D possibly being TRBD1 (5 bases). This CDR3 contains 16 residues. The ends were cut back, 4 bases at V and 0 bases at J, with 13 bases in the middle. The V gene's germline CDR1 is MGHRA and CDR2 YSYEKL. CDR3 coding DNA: TGCGCCAGCAGCCCTCGACAGTCATATAGCAATCAGCCCCAGCATTTT. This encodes CASSPRQSYSNQPQHF.

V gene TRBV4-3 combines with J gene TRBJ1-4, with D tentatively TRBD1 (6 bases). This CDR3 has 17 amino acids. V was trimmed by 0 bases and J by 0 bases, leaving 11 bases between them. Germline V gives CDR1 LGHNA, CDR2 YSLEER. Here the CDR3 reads CASSQEAGVTTNEKLFF. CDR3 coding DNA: TGCGCCAGCAGCCAAGAGGCAGGGGTTACAACTAATGAAAAACTGTTTTTT.

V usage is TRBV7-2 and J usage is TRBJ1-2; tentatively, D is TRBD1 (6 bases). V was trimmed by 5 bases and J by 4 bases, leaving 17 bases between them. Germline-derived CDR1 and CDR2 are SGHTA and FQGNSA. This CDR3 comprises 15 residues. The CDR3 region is CASSTSPDRSYGYTF. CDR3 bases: TGTGCCAGCAGCACCTCCCCGGACAGAAGCTATGGCTACACCTTC. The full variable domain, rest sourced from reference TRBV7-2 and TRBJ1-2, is GAGVSQSPSNKVTEKGKDVELRCDPISGHTALYWYRQSLGQGLEFLIYFQGNSAPDKSGLPSDRFSAERTGGSVSTLTIQRTQQEDSAVYLCASSTSPDRSYGYTFGSGTRLTVV.

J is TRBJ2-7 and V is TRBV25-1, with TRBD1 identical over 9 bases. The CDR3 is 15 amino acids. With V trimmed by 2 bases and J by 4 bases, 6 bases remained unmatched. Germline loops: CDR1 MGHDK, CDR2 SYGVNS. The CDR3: CASSETGTGKYEQYF. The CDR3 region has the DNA TGTGCCAGCAGTGAAACCGGGACAGGGAAATACGAGCAGTACTTC.

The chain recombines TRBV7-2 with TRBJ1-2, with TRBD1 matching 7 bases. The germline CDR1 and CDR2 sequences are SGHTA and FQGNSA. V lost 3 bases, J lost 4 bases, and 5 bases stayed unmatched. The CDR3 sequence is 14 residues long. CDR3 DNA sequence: TGTGCCAGCAGCTTCAGGGGGGCCCCCTATGGCTACACCTTC. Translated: CASSFRGAPYGYTF.

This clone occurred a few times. CDR3 in DNA: TGCAGCGTGACAGGGGTGGAGGCTGAAGCTTTCTTT. Its protein product is CSVTGVEAEAFF. The gene calls are TRBV29-1 and TRBJ1-1; 8 bases align to TRBD1. The V gene end was trimmed by 6 bases and the J gene end by 6 bases; junction bases not matched to a gene: 6. This CDR3 spans 12 amino acids. Germline V gene sequence: CDR1 SQVTM, CDR2 ANQGSEA.

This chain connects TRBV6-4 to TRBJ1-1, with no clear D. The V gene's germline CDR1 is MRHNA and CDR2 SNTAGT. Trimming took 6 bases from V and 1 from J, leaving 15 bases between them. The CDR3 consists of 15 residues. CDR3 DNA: TGTGCCAGCAGACGCTCTGGAGAGGGGAACACTGAAGCTTTCTTT. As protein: CASRRSGEGNTEAFF.

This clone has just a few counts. CDR3 in amino acids: CSAAKAQGYQETQYF. For the CDR3, the DNA is TGCAGCGCTGCGAAGGCCCAGGGCTATCAAGAGACCCAGTACTTC. The rearrangement links TRBV29-1 to TRBJ2-5; TRBD1 might be the D (5 bases). V was cut by 7 bases and J by 2 bases, with 20 bases left in between. The germline V gene has CDR1 SQVTM and CDR2 ANQGSEA. The CDR3 loop spans 15 amino acids.

The CDR3 sequence: CASSNRDRGPEAFF. The CDR3 nucleotides read TGTGCCAGTAGTAACCGGGACAGGGGGCCTGAAGCTTTCTTT. J is TRBJ1-1 and V is TRBV19; 12 nucleotides agree with TRBD1. This CDR3 is built from 14 residues. In germline, CDR1 is LNHDA, CDR2 SQIVND (reference sequence). Trimming cost V 4 bases and J 6 bases; bases outside gene matches: 3.

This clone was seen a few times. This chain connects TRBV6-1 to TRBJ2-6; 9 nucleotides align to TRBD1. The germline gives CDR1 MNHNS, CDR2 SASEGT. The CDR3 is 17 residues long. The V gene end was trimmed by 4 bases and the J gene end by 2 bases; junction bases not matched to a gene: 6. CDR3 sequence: CASSVGQGVTGANVLTF. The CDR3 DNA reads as TGTGCCAGCAGTGTGGGACAGGGTGTGACTGGGGCCAACGTCCTGACTTTC.

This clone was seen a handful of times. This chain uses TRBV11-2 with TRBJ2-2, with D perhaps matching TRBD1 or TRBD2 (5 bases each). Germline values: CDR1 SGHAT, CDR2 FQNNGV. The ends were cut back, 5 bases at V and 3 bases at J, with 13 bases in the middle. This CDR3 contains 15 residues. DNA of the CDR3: TGTGCCAGCAGCCGAGGGGCTCTATACACCGGGGAGCTGTTTTTT. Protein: CASSRGALYTGELFF.

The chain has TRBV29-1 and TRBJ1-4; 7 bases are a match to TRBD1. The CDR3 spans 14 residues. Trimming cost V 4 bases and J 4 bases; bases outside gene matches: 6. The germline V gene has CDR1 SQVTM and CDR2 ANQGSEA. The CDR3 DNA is TGCAGCGTTGTAGGGGGCTTCGGTAATGAAAAACTGTTTTTT. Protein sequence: CSVVGGFGNEKLFF. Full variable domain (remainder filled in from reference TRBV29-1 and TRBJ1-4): SAVISQKPSRDICQRGTSLTIQCQVDSQVTMMFWYRQQPGQSLTLIATANQGSEATYESGFVIDKFPISRPNLTFSTLTVSNMSPEDSSIYLCSVVGGFGNEKLFFGSGTQLSVL.

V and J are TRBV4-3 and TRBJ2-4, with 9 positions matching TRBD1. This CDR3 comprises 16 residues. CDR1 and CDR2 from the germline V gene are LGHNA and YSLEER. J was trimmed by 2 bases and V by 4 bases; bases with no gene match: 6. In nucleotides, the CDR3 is TGCGCCAGCAGCCCTGGGACAGGGTTAACCAAAAACATTCAGTACTTC. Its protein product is CASSPGTGLTKNIQYF.

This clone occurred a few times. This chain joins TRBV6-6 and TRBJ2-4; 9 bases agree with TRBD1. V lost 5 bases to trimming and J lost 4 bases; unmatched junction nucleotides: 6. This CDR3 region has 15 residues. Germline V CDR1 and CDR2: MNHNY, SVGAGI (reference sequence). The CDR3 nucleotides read TGTGCCAGCAGTCTGACTGGGACAGGGAAAAACATTCAGTACTTC. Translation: CASSLTGTGKNIQYF.

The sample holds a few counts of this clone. The CDR3 DNA follows: TGTGCCAGCAGTTTATTGTTCGGGCAGGGGTTGCCCCAGCATTTT. Protein sequence: CASSLLFGQGLPQHF. The rearrangement links TRBV28 to TRBJ1-5; perhaps TRBD1 as D (6 bases). Germline assignment: CDR1 MDHEN and CDR2 SYDVKM. Trimming took off 1 base at V and 9 bases at J, with 16 bases between the two ends. The length of the CDR3 is 15 residues.